This T cell receptor (beta chain) was sequenced during a study of CXCR3-negative and CXCR3-positive naive CD8 T cells. Study-level background: With about 1.5 +/- 0.3 million reads per library, the TRB reads numbered around 150 million in total.

Study-wide results and caveats: Between one naive subset and the other, surface CD5 was comparable, and TCR strength was inferred from TRB CDR3 properties. Naive CXCR3-positive and CXCR3-negative cells shared similar TRBV-TRBJ usage, unlike memory cells.

As regards this clonotype: What it binds is unknown.

The CDR3 is made up of 12 amino acids. CDR1 is SEHNR and CDR2 is FQNEAQ in the germline V gene (reference sequence). Preparation of TRB cDNA libraries relied on 5' RACE carrying UMI labels. TCRdb re-called the 5' RACE reads and gives one entry per CDR3 protein, without DNA. The sample data list 35,000 to 40,000 distinct CDR3 sequences. The TCR was taken from a human donor in good health. Some clones in this sample may be carry-over from other donors' samples. The specimen sequenced was memory CD8+ T cells from blood. This chain joins TRBV7-9 and TRBJ1-2. The CDR3 spells CASSLGVYGYTF.